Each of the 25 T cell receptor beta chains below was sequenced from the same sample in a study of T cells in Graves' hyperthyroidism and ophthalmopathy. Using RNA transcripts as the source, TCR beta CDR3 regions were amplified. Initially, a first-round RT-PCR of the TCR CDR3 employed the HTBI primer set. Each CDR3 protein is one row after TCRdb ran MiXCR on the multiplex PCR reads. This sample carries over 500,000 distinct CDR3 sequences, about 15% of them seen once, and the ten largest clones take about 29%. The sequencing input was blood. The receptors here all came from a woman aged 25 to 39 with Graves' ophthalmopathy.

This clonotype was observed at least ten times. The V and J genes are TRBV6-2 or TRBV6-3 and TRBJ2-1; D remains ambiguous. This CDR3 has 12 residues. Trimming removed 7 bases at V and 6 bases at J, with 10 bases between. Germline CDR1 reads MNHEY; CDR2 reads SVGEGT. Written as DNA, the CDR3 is TGTGCCAGCACCACCCTTGTCAATGAGCAGTTCTTC. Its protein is CASTTLVNEQFF.

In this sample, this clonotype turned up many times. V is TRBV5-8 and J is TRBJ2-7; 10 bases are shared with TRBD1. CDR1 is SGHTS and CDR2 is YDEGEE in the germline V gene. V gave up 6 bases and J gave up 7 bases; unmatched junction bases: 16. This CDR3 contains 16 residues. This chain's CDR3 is CASTEYRDRGLEEQYF. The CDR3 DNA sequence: TGTGCCAGCACCGAGTACCGGGACAGGGGTCTTGAGGAGCAGTACTTC.

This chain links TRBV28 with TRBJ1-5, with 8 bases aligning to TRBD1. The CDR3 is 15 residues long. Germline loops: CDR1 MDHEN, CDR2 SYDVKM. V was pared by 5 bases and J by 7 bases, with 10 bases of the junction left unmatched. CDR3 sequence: CASSGTRGRGQPQHF. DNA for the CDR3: TGTGCCAGCAGTGGAACCAGGGGGCGGGGGCAGCCCCAGCATTTT.

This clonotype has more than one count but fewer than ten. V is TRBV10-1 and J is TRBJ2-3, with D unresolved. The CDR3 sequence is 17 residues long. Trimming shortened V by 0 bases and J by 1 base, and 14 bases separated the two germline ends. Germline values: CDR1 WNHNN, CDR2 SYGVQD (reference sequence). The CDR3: CASSESFSTWGTDTQYF. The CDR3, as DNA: TGCGCCAGCAGTGAGTCGTTTTCCACCTGGGGCACAGATACGCAGTATTTT.

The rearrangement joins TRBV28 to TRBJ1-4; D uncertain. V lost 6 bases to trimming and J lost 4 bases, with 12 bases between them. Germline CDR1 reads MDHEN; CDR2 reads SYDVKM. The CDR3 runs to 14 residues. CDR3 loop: CASSIGSVNEKLFF. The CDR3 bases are TGTGCCAGCAGCATAGGGAGCGTTAATGAAAAACTGTTTTTT.

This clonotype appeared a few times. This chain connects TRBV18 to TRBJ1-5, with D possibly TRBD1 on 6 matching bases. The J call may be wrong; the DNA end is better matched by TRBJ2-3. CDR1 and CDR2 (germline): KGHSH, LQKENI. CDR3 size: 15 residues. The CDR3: CASSPQQGQNQPQYF. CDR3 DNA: TGTGCCAGCTCACCACAGCAGGGACAAAATCAGCCCCAGTATTTT.

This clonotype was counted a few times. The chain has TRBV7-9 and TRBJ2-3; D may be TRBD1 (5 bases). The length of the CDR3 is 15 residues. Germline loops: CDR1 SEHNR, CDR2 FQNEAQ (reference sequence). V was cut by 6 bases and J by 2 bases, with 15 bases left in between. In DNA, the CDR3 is TGTGCCAGCAGTCCTCGACAGTCCTACACAGATACGCAGTATTTT. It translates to CASSPRQSYTDTQYF.

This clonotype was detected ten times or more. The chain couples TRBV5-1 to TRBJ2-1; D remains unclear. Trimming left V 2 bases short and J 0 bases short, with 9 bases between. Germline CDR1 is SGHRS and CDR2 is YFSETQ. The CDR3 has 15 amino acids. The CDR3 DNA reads TGCGCCAGCAGCTTTCCCACGAGCTCCTACAATGAGCAGTTCTTC. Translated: CASSFPTSSYNEQFF.

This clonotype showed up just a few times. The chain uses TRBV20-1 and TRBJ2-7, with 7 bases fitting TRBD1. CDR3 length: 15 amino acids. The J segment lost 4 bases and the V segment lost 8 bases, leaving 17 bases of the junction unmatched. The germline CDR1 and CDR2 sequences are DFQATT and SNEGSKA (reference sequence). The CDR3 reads CSTTSPRQGKYEQYF. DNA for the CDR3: TGCAGTACGACCTCACCTCGACAGGGTAAATACGAGCAGTACTTC.

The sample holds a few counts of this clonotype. CDR3 protein: CASTPEGLGGLIYEQYF. In DNA form, the CDR3 reads TGTGCCAGCACACCAGAGGGGTTGGGGGGGCTGATCTACGAGCAGTACTTC. V usage is TRBV6-1 and J usage is TRBJ2-7, with D possibly matching TRBD2 (7 bases). Trimming took off 7 bases at V and 3 bases at J, with 25 bases between the two ends. The CDR3 runs to 17 residues. The germline V gene has CDR1 MNHNS and CDR2 SASEGT.

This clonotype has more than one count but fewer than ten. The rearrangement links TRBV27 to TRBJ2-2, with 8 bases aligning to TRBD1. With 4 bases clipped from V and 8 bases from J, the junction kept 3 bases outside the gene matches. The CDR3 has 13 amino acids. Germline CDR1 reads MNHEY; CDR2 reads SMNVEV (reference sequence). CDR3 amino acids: CASSSRGLGELFF. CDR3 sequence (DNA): TGTGCCAGCAGTTCCAGGGGGCTAGGGGAGCTGTTTTTT.

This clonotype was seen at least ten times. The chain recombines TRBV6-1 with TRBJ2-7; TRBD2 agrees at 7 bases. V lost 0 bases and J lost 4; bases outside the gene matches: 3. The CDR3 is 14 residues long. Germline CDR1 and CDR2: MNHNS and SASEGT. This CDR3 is CASSEAGGKYEQYF. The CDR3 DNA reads TGTGCCAGCAGTGAAGCGGGAGGGAAATACGAGCAGTACTTC.

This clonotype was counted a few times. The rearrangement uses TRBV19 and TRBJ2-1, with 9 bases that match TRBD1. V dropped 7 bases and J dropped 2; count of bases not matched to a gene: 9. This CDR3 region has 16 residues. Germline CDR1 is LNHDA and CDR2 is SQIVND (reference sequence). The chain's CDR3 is CASKDVGQGTYNEQFF. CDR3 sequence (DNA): TGTGCCAGTAAGGACGTAGGACAGGGGACCTACAATGAGCAGTTCTTC.

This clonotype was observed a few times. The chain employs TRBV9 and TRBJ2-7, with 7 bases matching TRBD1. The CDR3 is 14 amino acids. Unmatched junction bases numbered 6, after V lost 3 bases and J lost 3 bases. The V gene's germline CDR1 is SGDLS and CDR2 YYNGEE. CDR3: CASSASGTDYEQYF. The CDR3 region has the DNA TGTGCCAGCAGCGCTTCCGGGACAGACTACGAGCAGTACTTC.

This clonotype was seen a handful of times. The CDR3: CAAGPTYEQYF. CDR3 DNA: TGTGCCGCAGGGCCAACCTACGAGCAGTACTTC. The V gene is TRBV6-1, the J gene TRBJ2-7; D may be TRBD1 (5 bases). CDR3 size: 11 residues. V was shortened by 11 bases and J by 2 bases, with 10 bases between the two germline ends. CDR1 MNHNS and CDR2 SASEGT come from the germline V gene.

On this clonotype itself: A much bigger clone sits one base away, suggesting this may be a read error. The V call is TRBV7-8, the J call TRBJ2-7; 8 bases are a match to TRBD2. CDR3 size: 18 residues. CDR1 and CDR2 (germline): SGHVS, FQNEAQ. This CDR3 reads CASSDYRTSTENSYKQYF. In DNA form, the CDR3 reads TGTGCCAGCAGCGATTATCGGACTAGCACCGAAAATTCCTACAAGCAGTACTTC. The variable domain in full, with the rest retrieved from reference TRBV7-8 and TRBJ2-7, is GAGVSQSPRYKVAKRGQDVALRCDPISGHVSLFWYQQALGQGPEFLTYFQNEAQLDKSGLPSDRFFAERPEGSVSTLKIQRTQQEDSAVYLCASSDYRTSTENSYKQYFGPGTRLTVT.

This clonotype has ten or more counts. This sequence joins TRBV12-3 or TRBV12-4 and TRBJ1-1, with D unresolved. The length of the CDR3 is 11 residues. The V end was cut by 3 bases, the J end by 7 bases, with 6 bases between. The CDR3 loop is CASSFGIEAFF. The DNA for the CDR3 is TGTGCCAGCAGTTTCGGCATTGAAGCTTTCTTT.

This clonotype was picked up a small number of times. The CDR3 here is CASSDDVTQYF. DNA of the CDR3: TGTGCCAGCAGCGATGACGTGACCCAGTACTTC. This chain joins TRBV7-2 and TRBJ2-5; no definite D call. CDR3 length: 11 residues. Germline CDR1 SGHTA, CDR2 FQGNSA. The V gene lost 5 bases and the J gene lost 7 bases, with 8 bases spanning the gap.

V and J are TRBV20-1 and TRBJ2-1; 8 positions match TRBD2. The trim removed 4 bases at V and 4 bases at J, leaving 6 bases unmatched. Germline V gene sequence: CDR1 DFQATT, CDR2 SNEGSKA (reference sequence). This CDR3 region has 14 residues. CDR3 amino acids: CSAMTGGPYNEQFF. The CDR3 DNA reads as TGCAGTGCTATGACGGGAGGGCCTTACAATGAGCAGTTCTTC.

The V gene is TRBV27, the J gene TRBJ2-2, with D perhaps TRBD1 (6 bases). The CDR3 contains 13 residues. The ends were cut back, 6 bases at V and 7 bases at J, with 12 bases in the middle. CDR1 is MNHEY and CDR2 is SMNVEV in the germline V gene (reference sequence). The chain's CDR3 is CASRWGRVGELFF. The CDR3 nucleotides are TGTGCCAGCAGGTGGGGGCGCGTCGGGGAGCTGTTTTTT.

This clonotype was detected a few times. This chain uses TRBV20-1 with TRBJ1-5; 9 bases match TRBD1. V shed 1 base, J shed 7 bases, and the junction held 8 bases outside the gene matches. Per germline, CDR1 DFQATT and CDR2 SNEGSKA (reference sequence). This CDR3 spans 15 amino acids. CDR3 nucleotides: TGCAGTGCTAGAGCCCCGGGACAGGGAGGACAGCCCCAGCATTTT. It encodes CSARAPGQGGQPQHF.

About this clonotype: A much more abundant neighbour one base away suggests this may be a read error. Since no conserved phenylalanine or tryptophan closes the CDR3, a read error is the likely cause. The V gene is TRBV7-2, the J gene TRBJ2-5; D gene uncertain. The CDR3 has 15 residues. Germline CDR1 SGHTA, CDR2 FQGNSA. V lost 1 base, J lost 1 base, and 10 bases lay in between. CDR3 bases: TGTGCCAGCAGCTTAGTCATGGGTACCCAAGAGACCCAGTACCTC. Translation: CASSLVMGTQETQYL.

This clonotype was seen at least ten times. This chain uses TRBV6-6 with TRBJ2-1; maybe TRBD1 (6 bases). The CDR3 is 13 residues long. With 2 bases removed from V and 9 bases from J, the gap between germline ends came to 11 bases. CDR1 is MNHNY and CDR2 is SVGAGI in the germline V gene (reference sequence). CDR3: CASSYADRSEQFF. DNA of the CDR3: TGTGCCAGCAGTTACGCCGACAGGAGTGAGCAGTTCTTC.

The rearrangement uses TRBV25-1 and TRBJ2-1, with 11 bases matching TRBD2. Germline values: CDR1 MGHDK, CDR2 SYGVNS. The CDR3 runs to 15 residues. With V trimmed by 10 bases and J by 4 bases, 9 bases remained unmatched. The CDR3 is CATGPLAGAYNEQFF. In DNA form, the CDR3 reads TGTGCCACAGGCCCACTAGCGGGAGCGTACAATGAGCAGTTCTTC.

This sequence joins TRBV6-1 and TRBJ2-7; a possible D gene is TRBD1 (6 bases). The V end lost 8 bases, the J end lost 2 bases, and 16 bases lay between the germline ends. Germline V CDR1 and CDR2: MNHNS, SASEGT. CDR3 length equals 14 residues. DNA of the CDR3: TGTGCCAGCCTAGGGGGTGACCGAACCTACGAGCAGTACTTC. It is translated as CASLGGDRTYEQYF.